The source of this T cell receptor beta chain is a study of long-term antiretroviral therapy in people with HIV. Overall study findings and caveats: In HIV, the repertoires covered a tighter span of CDR3 lengths than in controls.

The CDR3 consists of 14 residues. Germline lookup yields CDR1 SGHTA and CDR2 FQGNSA. J was trimmed by 1 base and V by 5 bases; bases with no gene match: 4. Each donor had at least one pre-ART and at least two post-ART PBMC samples. In regard to this clone: Antigen: not known.

At survey level, the immunoSEQ assay was run in its v3.0 version. Produced via immunoSEQ multiplex PCR; TCRdb's table is partial and in-frame only. The profile shows over 20,000 clones, 88% of them singletons. The receptor was isolated from a man between 60 and 75 years old with HIV. The sequenced sample was unsorted PBMCs, obtained 0.6 years after starting antiretroviral therapy. V gene TRBV7-2 combines with J gene TRBJ2-7; TRBD1 aligns across 8 bases. The CDR3 DNA reads as TGTGCCAGCAGCGAGCGACAGGGGTCCTACGAGCAGTACTTC. This translates into CASSERQGSYEQYF. The complete variable domain, with remaining parts taken from reference TRBV7-2 and TRBJ2-7, reads GAGVSQSPSNKVTEKGKDVELRCDPISGHTALYWYRQSLGQGLEFLIYFQGNSAPDKSGLPSDRFSAERTGGSVSTLTIQRTQQEDSAVYLCASSERQGSYEQYFGPGTRLTVT.